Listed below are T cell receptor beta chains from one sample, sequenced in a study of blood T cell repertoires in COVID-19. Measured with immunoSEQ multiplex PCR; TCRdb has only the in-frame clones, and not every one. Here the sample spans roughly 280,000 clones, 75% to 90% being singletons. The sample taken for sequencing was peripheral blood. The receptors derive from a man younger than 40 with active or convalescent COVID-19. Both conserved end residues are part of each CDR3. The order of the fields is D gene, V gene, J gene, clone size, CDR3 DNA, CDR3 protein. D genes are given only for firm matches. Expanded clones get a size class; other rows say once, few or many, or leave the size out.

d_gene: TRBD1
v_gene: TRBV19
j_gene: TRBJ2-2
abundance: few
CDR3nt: TGTGCCAGTAGCATTGGGACAGGTAACACCGGGGAGCTGTTTTTT
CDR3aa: CASSIGTGNTGELFF

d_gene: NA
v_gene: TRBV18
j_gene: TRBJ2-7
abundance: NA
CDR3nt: TGTGCCAGCTCACCATCTACCTACGAGCAGTACTTC
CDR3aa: CASSPSTYEQYF

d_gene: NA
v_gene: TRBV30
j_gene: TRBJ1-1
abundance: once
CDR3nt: TGTGCCTGGAGTGTAGGCGGGACGGGCACTGAAGCTTTCTTT
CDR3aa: CAWSVGGTGTEAFF

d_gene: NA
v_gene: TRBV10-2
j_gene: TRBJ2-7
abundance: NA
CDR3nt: TGCGCCAGCCGCGATCACGAGCAGTACTTC
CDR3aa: CASRDHEQYF

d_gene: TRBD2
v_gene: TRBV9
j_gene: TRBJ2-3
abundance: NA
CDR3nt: TGTGCCAGCAGCTTCGGACTAGCGGGGTTCACAGATACGCAGTATTTT
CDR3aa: CASSFGLAGFTDTQYF

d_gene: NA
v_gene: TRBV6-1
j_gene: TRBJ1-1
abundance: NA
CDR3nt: TGTGCCAGCAGTGATTTGTTGGGCAGTAACATTGAAGCTTTCTTT
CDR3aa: CASSDLLGSNIEAFF

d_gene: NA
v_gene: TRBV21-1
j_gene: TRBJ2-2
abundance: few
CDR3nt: TGTGCCAGCAGACCCGGGGTTACGGGCGGGGAGCTGTTTTTT
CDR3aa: CASRPGVTGGELFF

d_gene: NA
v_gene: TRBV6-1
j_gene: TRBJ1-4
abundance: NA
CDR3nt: TGTGCCAGCAGAGGGGGGGGAGATGGTGAAAAACTGTTTTTT
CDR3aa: CASRGGGDGEKLFF

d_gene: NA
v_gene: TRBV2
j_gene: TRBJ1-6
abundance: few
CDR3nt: TGTGCCAGCAGTGACGACCGGACGGGATTTGGCTCACCCCTCCACTTT
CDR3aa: CASSDDRTGFGSPLHF

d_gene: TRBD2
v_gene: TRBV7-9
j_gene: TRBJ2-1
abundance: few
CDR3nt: TGTGCCAGCAGCTTGGCGGGGGGGCAGTTCTTC
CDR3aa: CASSLAGGQFF

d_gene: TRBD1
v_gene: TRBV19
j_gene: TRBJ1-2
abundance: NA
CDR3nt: TGTGCCAGTAGTGCAACGGACAGGAGAAACTATGGCTACACCTTC
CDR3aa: CASSATDRRNYGYTF

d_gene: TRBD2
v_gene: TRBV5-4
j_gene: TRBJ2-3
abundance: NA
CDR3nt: TGTGCCAGCAGCTCACTGTTATTAGCGGGGGAAGATACGCAGTATTTT
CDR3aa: CASSSLLLAGEDTQYF

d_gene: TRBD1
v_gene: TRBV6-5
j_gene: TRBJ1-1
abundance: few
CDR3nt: TGTGCCACGGCTCCGGACAGGGGCACTGAAGCTTTCTTT
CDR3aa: CATAPDRGTEAFF

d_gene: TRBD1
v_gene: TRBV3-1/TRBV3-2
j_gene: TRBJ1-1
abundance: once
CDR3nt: TGTGCCAGCAGCTACACTACAGGGGGGAACACTGAAGCTTTCTTT
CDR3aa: CASSYTTGGNTEAFF

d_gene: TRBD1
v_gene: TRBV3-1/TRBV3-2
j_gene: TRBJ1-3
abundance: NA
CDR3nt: TGTGCCAGCAGCCAAACCCTGAGAGGACAGGCAGGTTTCTTCCGAAACACCATATATTTT
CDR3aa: CASSQTLRGQAGFFRNTIYF

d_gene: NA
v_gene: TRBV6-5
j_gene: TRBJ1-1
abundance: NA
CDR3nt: TGTGCCAGCACGGAGCGAACAGAAGCTTTCTTT
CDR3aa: CASTERTEAFF

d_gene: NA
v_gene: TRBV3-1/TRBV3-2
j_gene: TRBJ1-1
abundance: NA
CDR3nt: TGTGCCAGCAGCCAATACCGCGGAGAGAACACTGAAGCTTTCTTT
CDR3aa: CASSQYRGENTEAFF

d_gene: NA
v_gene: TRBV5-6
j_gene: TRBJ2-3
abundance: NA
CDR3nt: TGTGCCAGCAGCCCTACCCCCGGGAATCCCCCCCACGGAGATACGCAGTATTTT
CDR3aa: CASSPTPGNPPHGDTQYF

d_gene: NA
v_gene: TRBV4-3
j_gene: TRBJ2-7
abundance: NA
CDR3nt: TGCGCCAGCAGCCAAGACCCAGGAGGCGAGCAGTACTTC
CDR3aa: CASSQDPGGEQYF

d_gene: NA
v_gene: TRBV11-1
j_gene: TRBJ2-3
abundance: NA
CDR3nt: TGTGCCAGCAGCCCGCCTTACAACACAGATACGCAGTATTTT
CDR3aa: CASSPPYNTDTQYF

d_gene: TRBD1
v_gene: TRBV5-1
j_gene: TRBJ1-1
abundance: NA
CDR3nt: TGCGCCAGCAGCATAGGGACAGGGGGCACTGAAGCTTTCTTT
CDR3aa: CASSIGTGGTEAFF

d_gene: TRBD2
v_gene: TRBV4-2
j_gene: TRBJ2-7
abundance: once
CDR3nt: TGTGCCAGCAGCCAAGATCTGATGGGGGGGGTACCTAACGAGCAGTACTTC
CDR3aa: CASSQDLMGGVPNEQYF

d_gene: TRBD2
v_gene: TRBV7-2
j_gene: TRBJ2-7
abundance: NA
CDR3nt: TGTGCCAGCAGCTTCCGACTAGCGGGGGTAGCCTACGAGCAGTACTTC
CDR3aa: CASSFRLAGVAYEQYF

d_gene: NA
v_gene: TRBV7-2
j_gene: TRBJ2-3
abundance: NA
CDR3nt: TGTGCCAGCAGCTGGACAGACGACACAGATACGCAGTATTTT
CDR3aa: CASSWTDDTDTQYF

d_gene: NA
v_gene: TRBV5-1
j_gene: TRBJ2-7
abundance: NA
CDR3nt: TGCGCCAGCAGCTTGGAATCGGGGTTGCGCTACGAGCAGTACTTC
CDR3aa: CASSLESGLRYEQYF